Detailed here is one TCR beta chain. V shed 5 bases and J 2 bases; nucleotides not matched to a gene: 6. The length of the CDR3 is 15 residues. Germline loops: CDR1 MRHNA, CDR2 SNTAGT. Data came from immunoSEQ multiplex PCR; TCRdb stores just in-frame clones and leaves some out. The table includes approximately 74,000 clones, about 98% detected once. The data were taken from a study of technical replicates of blood from a handful of donors. Sample: T cells isolated from PBMCs. The source of this sequence is a human donor in good health. J is TRBJ2-7 and V is TRBV6-4; TRBD2 matches 10 bases. CDR3 amino acids: CASSKSGGAAYEQYF. The CDR3 DNA reads as TGTGCCAGCAGTAAGAGCGGGGGGGCCGCCTACGAGCAGTACTTC.